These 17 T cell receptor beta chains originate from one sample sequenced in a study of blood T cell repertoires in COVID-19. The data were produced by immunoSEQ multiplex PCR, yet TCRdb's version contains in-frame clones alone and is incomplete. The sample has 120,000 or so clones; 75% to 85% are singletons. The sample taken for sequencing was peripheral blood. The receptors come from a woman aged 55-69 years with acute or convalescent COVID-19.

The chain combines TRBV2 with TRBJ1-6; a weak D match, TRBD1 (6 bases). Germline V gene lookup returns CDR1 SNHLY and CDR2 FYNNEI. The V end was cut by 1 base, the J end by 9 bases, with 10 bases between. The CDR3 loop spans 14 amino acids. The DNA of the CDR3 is TGTGCCAGCAGTGAAGGAGGGGGGGGTTCACCCCTCCACTTT. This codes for CASSEGGGGSPLHF.

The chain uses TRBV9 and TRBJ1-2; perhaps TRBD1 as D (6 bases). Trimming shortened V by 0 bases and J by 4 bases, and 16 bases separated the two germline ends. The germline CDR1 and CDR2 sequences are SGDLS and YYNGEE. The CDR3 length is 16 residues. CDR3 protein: CASSVGQGIRSYGYTF. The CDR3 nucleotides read TGTGCCAGCAGCGTAGGCCAGGGGATTCGAAGCTATGGCTACACCTTC.

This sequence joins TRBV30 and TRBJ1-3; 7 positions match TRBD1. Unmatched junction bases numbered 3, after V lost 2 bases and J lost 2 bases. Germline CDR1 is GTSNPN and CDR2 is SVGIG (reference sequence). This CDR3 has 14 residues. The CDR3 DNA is TGTGCCTGGAGTAAGGGGGCAACTGGAAACACCATATATTTT. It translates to CAWSKGATGNTIYF.

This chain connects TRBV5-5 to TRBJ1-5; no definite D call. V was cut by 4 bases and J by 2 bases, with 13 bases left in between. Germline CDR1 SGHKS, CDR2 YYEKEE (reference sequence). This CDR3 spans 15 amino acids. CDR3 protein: CASSPLAGGNQPQHF. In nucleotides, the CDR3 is TGTGCCAGCAGCCCCTTAGCGGGAGGCAATCAGCCCCAGCATTTT.

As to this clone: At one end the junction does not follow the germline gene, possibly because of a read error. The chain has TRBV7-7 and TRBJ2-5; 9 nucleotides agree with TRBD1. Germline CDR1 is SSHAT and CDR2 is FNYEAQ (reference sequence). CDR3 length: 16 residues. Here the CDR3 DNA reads TGTGCTAGCAGCTTCGGGGACAGGGTTCATCAAGAGACCCAGTACTTC. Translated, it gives CASSFGDRVHQETQYF.

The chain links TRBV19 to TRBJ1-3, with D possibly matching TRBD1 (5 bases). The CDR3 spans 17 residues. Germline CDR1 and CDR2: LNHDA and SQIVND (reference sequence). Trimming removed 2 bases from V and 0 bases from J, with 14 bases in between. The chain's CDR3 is CASSIRPGPNSGNTIYF. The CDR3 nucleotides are TGTGCCAGTAGTATAAGGCCAGGGCCGAACTCTGGAAACACCATATATTTT. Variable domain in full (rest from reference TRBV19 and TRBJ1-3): DGGITQSPKYLFRKEGQNVTLSCEQNLNHDAMYWYRQDPGQGLRLIYYSQIVNDFQKGDIAEGYSVSREKKESFPLTVTSAQKNPTAFYLCASSIRPGPNSGNTIYFGEGSWLTVV.

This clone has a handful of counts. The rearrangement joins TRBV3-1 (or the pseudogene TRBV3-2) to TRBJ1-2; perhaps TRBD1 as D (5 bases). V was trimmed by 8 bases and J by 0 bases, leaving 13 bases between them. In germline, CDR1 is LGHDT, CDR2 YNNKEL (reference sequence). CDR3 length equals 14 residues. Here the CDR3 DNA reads TGTGCCAGCGGGGGGACGGGAGCTAACTATGGCTACACCTTC. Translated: CASGGTGANYGYTF.

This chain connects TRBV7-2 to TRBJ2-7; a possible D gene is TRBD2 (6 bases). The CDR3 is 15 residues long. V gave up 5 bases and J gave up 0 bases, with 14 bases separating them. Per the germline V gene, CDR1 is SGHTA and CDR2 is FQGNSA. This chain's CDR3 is CASSLQTGLSYEQYF. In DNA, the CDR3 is TGTGCCAGCAGCCTCCAAACGGGACTCTCCTACGAGCAGTACTTC. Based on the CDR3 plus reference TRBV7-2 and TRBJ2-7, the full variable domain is GAGVSQSPSNKVTEKGKDVELRCDPISGHTALYWYRQSLGQGLEFLIYFQGNSAPDKSGLPSDRFSAERTGGSVSTLTIQRTQQEDSAVYLCASSLQTGLSYEQYFGPGTRLTVT.

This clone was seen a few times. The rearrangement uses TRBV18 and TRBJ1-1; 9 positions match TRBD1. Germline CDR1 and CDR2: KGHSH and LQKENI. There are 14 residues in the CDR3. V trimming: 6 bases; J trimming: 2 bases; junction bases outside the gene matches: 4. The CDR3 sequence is CASSGDRANTEAFF. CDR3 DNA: TGTGCCAGCTCGGGGGACAGGGCTAACACTGAAGCTTTCTTT.

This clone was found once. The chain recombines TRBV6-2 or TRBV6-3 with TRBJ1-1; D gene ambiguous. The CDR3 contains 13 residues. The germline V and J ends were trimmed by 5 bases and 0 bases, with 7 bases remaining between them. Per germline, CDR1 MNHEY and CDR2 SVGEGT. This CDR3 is CASSNGMNTEAFF. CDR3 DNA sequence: TGTGCCAGCAGTAACGGGATGAACACTGAAGCTTTCTTT.

In DNA, the CDR3 is TGTGCCAGCTCACCGCCTGAGCGACGGAGTTCCTTGGGCTACACCTTC. This encodes CASSPPERRSSLGYTF. The chain links TRBV18 to TRBJ1-2; D call uncertain. The ends were cut back, 3 bases at V and 8 bases at J, with 22 bases in the middle. The CDR3 consists of 16 residues. Germline values: CDR1 KGHSH, CDR2 LQKENI.

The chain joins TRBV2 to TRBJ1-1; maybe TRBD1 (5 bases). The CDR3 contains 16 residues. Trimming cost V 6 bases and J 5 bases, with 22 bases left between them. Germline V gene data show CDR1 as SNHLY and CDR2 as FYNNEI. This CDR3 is CASSTKYSGKHTEAFF. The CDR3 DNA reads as TGTGCCAGCAGCACCAAATATTCAGGGAAGCATACTGAAGCTTTCTTT. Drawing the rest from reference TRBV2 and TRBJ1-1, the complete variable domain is EPEVTQTPSHQVTQMGQEVILRCVPISNHLYFYWYRQILGQKVEFLVSFYNNEISEKSEIFDDQFSVERPDGSNFTLKIRSTKLEDSAMYFCASSTKYSGKHTEAFFGQGTRLTVV.

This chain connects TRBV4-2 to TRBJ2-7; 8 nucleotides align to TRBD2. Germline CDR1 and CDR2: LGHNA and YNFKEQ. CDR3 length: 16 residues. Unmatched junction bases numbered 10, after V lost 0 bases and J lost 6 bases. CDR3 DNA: TGTGCCAGCAGCCAAGATGCTTCCGCGGGGGGCGCCGAGCAGTACTTC. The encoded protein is CASSQDASAGGAEQYF.

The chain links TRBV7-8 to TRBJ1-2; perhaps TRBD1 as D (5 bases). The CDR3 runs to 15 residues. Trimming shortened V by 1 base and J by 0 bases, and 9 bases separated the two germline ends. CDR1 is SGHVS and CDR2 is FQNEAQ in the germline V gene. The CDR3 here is CASSLDRIANYGYTF. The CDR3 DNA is TGTGCCAGCAGCTTAGACAGGATAGCTAACTATGGCTACACCTTC.

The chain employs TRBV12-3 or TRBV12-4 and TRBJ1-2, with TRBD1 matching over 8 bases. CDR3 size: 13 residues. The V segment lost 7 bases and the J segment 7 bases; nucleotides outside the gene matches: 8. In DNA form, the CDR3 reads TGTGCCAGCACCCCCGGACAGGGAGTTGGCTACACCTTC. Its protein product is CASTPGQGVGYTF.

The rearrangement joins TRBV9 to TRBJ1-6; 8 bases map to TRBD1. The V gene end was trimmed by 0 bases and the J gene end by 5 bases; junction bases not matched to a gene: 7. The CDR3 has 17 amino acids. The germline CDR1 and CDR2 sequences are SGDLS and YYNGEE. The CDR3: CASSVAQTGGNNSPLHF. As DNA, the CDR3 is TGTGCCAGCAGCGTAGCGCAAACAGGGGGTAATAATTCACCCCTCCACTTT. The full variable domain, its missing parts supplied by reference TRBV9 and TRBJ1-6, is DSGVTQTPKHLITATGQRVTLRCSPRSGDLSVYWYQQSLDQGLQFLIQYYNGEERAKGNILERFSAQQFPDLHSELNLSSLELGDSALYFCASSVAQTGGNNSPLHFGNGTRLTVT.

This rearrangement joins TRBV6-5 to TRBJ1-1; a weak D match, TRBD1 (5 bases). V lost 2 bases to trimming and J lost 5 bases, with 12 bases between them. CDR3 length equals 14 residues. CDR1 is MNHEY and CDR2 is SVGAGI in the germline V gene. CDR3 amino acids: CASSYRRGETEAFF. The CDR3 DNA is TGTGCCAGCAGTTACCGAAGGGGCGAGACTGAAGCTTTCTTT.